This T cell receptor beta chain comes out of a study of cytomegalovirus exposure and HLA in healthy donors. Study results and caveats: Cytomegalovirus association was listed for around 180 TCR beta chains.

This clone has only a few counts. Antigen unknown. Vbeta (60) and Jbeta (13) primers were used in the PCR. Using immunoSEQ multiplex PCR, the repertoire was profiled, and TCRdb retains in-frame clones only, with some absent. The repertoire includes around 190,000 clones, 75% to 85% of them detected once, and 1.5% to 2% sits in the top ten. Donors were nominally healthy when sampled, though unrecorded immune exposures were likely. CDR1 is LGHNA and CDR2 is YSLEER in the germline V gene. V was pared by 5 bases and J by 0 bases, with 7 bases between. This CDR3 is 13 amino acids long. The chain recombines TRBV4-3 with TRBJ1-1; no firm D call. Specimen: PBMCs. The clonotype was recovered from a woman aged 45-59 years in good health and CMV-seronegative. The CDR3 sequence is CASSSKLNTEAFF. The CDR3 DNA follows: TGCGCCAGCAGCTCAAAGCTGAACACTGAAGCTTTCTTT.